This TCR beta chain appears in the sequencing data of a study of CD8+CD57+ T cells in acquired aplastic anemia. Study details: On average, sorted CD4+ and CD8+ cells gave 3 to 4 ug of DNA.

The CDR3 loop spans 15 amino acids. V lost 5 bases to trimming and J lost 8 bases; unmatched junction nucleotides: 12. In germline, CDR1 is SGHVS, CDR2 FNYEAQ. General study findings and limits: The study identified around 28 CD8+ CDR3 sequences shared by patients and controls. Patients showed no significant difference from controls in CD8+ Simpson's diversity.

For sequencing, patients were chosen who had shown expansion of CD8+CD57+ cells by flow cytometry. Patients had received no therapy at the time of blood sampling. Profiling that covered TCR beta VDJ and CDR3 relied on genomic DNA as its template. One entry per CDR3 protein results from TCRdb running MiXCR on the reads. There are roughly 220,000 distinct CDR3 sequences in the sample; around three fifths occur only once, and under 60% lies in the top ten. About this clonotype itself: The antigen remains unidentified.

The specimen was sorted CD4+, CD8+, or CD8+CD57+ T cells (not recorded which) from PBMCs. The V call is TRBV7-6, the J call TRBJ1-2, with 9 bases fitting TRBD1. The receptor's source is a human donor with aplastic anemia. CDR3 nucleotide sequence: TGTGCCAGCAGCCCTGACGAGACAGGGGGAGGCGGCTACACCTTC. Translating gives CASSPDETGGGGYTF. The whole variable domain, remainder taken from reference TRBV7-6 and TRBJ1-2, is GAGVSQSPRYKVTKRGQDVALRCDPISGHVSLYWYRQALGQGPEFLTYFNYEAQQDKSGLPNDRFSAERPEGSISTLTIQRTEQRDSAMYRCASSPDETGGGGYTFGSGTRLTVV.